The source of this T cell receptor beta chain is a study of CD8 T cells in ankylosing spondylitis. Regarding the study as a whole: Relatively scarce in peripheral blood, disease-linked clones were CD8+. Earlier studies detected some motif variants in reactive arthritis synovial fluid and blood. Blood of patients with ankylosing spondylitis appeared to be characterized by a TCR beta motif of eight highly homologous variants. According to the report, clones linked to the disease were significantly enriched in matched synovial fluid samples taken from ankylosing spondylitis patients.

With molecular barcodes, quantitative 5'-RACE was used to make the TCR beta libraries. TCRdb recomputed calls from the 5' RACE reads with MiXCR, one row per CDR3 protein. The data contain around 770,000 distinct CDR3 sequences, approximately 10% of them singletons. To note about this clonotype: Its antigen is not known.

V lost 6 bases and J lost 2, with 11 bases in between. Germline V gene sequence: CDR1 MGHDK, CDR2 SYGVNS. The CDR3 totals 13 residues. This chain uses TRBV25-1 with TRBJ2-7; a possible D gene is TRBD2 (5 bases). This sequence was found in a male donor with ankylosing spondylitis. Sequenced material: blood, either unsorted or a sorted T cell fraction (not recorded which). The CDR3 region has the DNA TGTGCCAGCAGGAGGGAAATCCCCTACGAGCAGTACTTC. Translated, it gives CASRREIPYEQYF.